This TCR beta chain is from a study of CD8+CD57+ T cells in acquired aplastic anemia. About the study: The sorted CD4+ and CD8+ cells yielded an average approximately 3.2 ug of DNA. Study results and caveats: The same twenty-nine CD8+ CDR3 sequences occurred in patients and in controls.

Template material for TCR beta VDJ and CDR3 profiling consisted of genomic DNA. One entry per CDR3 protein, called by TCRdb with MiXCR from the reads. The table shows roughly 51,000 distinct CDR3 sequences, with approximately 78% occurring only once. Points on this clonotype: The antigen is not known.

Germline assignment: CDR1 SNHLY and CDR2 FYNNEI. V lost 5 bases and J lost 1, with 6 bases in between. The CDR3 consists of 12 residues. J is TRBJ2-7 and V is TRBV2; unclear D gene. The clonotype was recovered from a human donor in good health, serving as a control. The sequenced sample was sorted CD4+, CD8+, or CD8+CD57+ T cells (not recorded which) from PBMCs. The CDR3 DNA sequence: TGTGCCAGCAGTCACGATTCCTACGAGCAGTACTTC. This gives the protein CASSHDSYEQYF.